The 30 T cell receptor beta chains reported below all come from one sample, sequenced in a study of CD8 T cells in Susac syndrome. RNA amounts of about 0.5 to 1 ug underwent reverse transcription with random hexamers. TCRdb reprocessed the immunoSEQ multiplex PCR reads via MiXCR and lists one record per CDR3 protein. This sample has some 200,000 distinct CDR3 sequences, with less than 95% found just once. The sample taken for sequencing was CD4+ T cells from PBMCs. The receptors here all came from a human donor in good health.

The genes are TRBV6-6 and TRBJ2-5, with a tentative D call TRBD2 (6 bases). V lost 5 bases, J lost 2 bases, and 12 bases lay in between. CDR1 MNHNY and CDR2 SVGAGI come from the germline V gene (reference sequence). This CDR3 has 14 amino acids. The CDR3 coding sequence is TGTGCCAGCAGTCGACTAGGTCCACAAGAGACCCAGTACTTC. Its protein is CASSRLGPQETQYF.

The chain recombines TRBV13 with TRBJ2-7; the D gene is possibly TRBD2 (5 bases). Germline CDR1 PRHDT, CDR2 FYEKMQ (reference sequence). V shed 5 bases and J shed 2 bases, with 13 bases lying between them. This CDR3 contains 14 residues. This CDR3 reads CASSLRTGTYEQYF. The CDR3 DNA sequence: TGTGCCAGCAGCCTACGGACTGGTACCTACGAGCAGTACTTC. The whole variable domain, remainder taken from reference TRBV13 and TRBJ2-7, is AAGVIQSPRHLIKEKRETATLKCYPIPRHDTVYWYQQGPGQDPQFLISFYEKMQSDKGSIPDRFSAQQFSDYHSELNMSSLELGDSALYFCASSLRTGTYEQYFGPGTRLTVT.

The J gene is TRBJ2-4, the V gene TRBV5-1; TRBD1 matches at 8 bases. CDR1 and CDR2 (germline): SGHRS, YFSETQ. The CDR3 loop spans 16 amino acids. The V gene end was trimmed by 4 bases and the J gene end by 0 bases; junction bases not matched to a gene: 6. The CDR3 is CASSVRQGLAKNIQYF. As DNA, the CDR3 is TGCGCCAGCAGCGTCCGACAGGGGTTAGCCAAAAACATTCAGTACTTC. The variable domain in full, with the rest retrieved from reference TRBV5-1 and TRBJ2-4, is KAGVTQTPRYLIKTRGQQVTLSCSPISGHRSVSWYQQTPGQGLQFLFEYFSETQRNKGNFPGRFSGRQFSNSRSEMNVSTLELGDSALYLCASSVRQGLAKNIQYFGAGTRLSVL.

The V gene is TRBV20-1, the J gene TRBJ2-5; D is perhaps TRBD2 (5 bases). The germline V and J ends were trimmed by 8 bases and 4 bases, with 20 bases remaining between them. Per germline, CDR1 DFQATT and CDR2 SNEGSKA (reference sequence). This CDR3 comprises 14 residues. The CDR3 loop reads CSSVRGTPGETQYF. As DNA, the CDR3 is TGCAGTTCTGTACGGGGTACCCCTGGAGAGACCCAGTACTTC.

The rearrangement links TRBV15 to TRBJ2-2; 7 bases are shared with TRBD1. Germline V gene lookup returns CDR1 LNHNV and CDR2 YYDKDF (reference sequence). Trimming removed 3 bases from V and 8 bases from J; junction bases left unmatched: 0. The CDR3 extends over 12 amino acids. CDR3 coding DNA: TGTGCCACCAGCAGCAGGGGGGGGGAGCTGTTTTTT. Amino acid sequence: CATSSRGGELFF.

V usage is TRBV30 and J usage is TRBJ2-7, with a tentative D call TRBD1 (7 bases). CDR3 length equals 13 residues. Trimming took 3 bases from V and 3 from J, leaving 12 bases between them. Germline CDR1 and CDR2: GTSNPN and SVGIG (reference sequence). In DNA, the CDR3 is TGTGCCTGGAGCCGGAGGGGGCACTACGAGCAGTACTTC. It is translated as CAWSRRGHYEQYF.

This chain joins TRBV18 and TRBJ2-5; 10 nucleotides align to TRBD1. The CDR3 runs to 15 residues. Germline V gene sequence: CDR1 KGHSH, CDR2 LQKENI. V shed 3 bases, J shed 5 bases, and the junction held 6 bases outside the gene matches. This CDR3 reads CASSPGDRGMETQYF. The CDR3, as DNA: TGTGCCAGCTCACCGGGGGACAGGGGAATGGAGACCCAGTACTTC.

The chain couples TRBV27 to TRBJ2-1; D gene uncertain. CDR1 and CDR2 from the germline V gene are MNHEY and SMNVEV (reference sequence). The CDR3 runs 12 residues. Trimming stripped 7 bases from V and 11 bases from J, with 15 bases between. The CDR3 spells CASNLQLGKQFF. For the CDR3, the DNA is TGTGCCAGCAACCTCCAGTTGGGGAAGCAGTTCTTC.

The rearrangement uses TRBV29-1 and TRBJ2-1, with D possibly matching TRBD2 (6 bases). The CDR3 runs to 14 residues. V was trimmed by 7 bases and J by 4 bases, leaving 17 bases between them. From germline, CDR1 is SQVTM and CDR2 ANQGSEA. DNA of the CDR3: TGCAGCGCCACCCGGGACTCGAATTACAATGAGCAGTTCTTC. Residues: CSATRDSNYNEQFF.

This clonotype was recorded only once. This sequence joins TRBV20-1 and TRBJ2-3, with 8 bases identical to TRBD1. The length of the CDR3 is 15 residues. Trimming cost V 3 bases and J 4 bases; bases outside gene matches: 9. From germline, CDR1 is DFQATT and CDR2 SNEGSKA (reference sequence). CDR3 sequence reads: CSASRTGQAADTQYF. The CDR3 nucleotides are TGCAGTGCTAGTAGGACGGGACAGGCGGCAGATACGCAGTATTTT.

The chain joins TRBV7-2 to TRBJ2-3; D may be TRBD2 (7 bases). Trimming took 5 bases from V and 6 from J, leaving 18 bases between them. CDR1 is SGHTA and CDR2 is FQGNSA in the germline V gene. CDR3 length equals 15 residues. CDR3 in amino acids: CASSPQGREMDTQYF. The DNA of the CDR3 is TGTGCCAGCAGCCCCCAGGGGCGGGAGATGGATACGCAGTATTTT.

The chain uses TRBV6-6 and TRBJ2-1, with 12 bases lining up with TRBD2. The CDR3 runs to 16 residues. Germline V lookup: CDR1 MNHNY, CDR2 SVGAGI (reference sequence). V lost 4 bases, J lost 3 bases, and 4 bases stayed unmatched. The DNA for the CDR3 is TGTGCCAGCAGTTCTACACTAGCGGGAGGCTACAATGAGCAGTTCTTC. Translated: CASSSTLAGGYNEQFF.

The rearrangement links TRBV20-1 to TRBJ2-3; D uncertain. From germline, CDR1 is DFQATT and CDR2 SNEGSKA (reference sequence). V dropped 6 bases and J dropped 10 bases, with 8 bases sitting between them. The CDR3 length is 9 residues. The CDR3 region is CSALEAQYF. The CDR3 nucleotides read TGCAGTGCCCTGGAAGCGCAGTATTTT.

The chain uses TRBV29-1 and TRBJ1-1; D not resolved. V was trimmed by 4 bases and J by 2 bases, leaving 11 bases between them. The CDR3 runs 13 residues. Germline assignment: CDR1 SQVTM and CDR2 ANQGSEA. In DNA, the CDR3 is TGCAGCGTTGTTCGGGGTGGCAACACTGAAGCTTTCTTT. Translation: CSVVRGGNTEAFF.

This chain uses TRBV7-9 with TRBJ1-5, with D tentatively TRBD1 (6 bases). V lost 9 bases to trimming and J lost 6 bases, with 15 bases between them. The CDR3 consists of 13 residues. CDR1 SEHNR and CDR2 FQNEAQ come from the germline V gene (reference sequence). The CDR3 protein is CASTWGPGQPQHF. CDR3 nucleotides: TGTGCCAGTACTTGGGGGCCCGGTCAGCCCCAGCATTTT.

CDR3 protein: CASSFRSFSGANVLTF. The CDR3 nucleotides read TGTGCCAGCAGCTTCAGGAGCTTCTCTGGGGCCAACGTCCTGACTTTC. The chain recombines TRBV5-4 with TRBJ2-6; D gene ambiguous. The CDR3 has 16 amino acids. Germline V gives CDR1 SGHNT, CDR2 YYREEE (reference sequence). V was cut by 2 bases and J by 0 bases, with 9 bases left in between. Complete variable domain (other parts from reference TRBV5-4 and TRBJ2-6): ETGVTQSPTHLIKTRGQQVTLRCSSQSGHNTVSWYQQALGQGPQFIFQYYREEENGRGNFPPRFSGLQFPNYSSELNVNALELDDSALYLCASSFRSFSGANVLTFGAGSRLTVL.

This chain joins TRBV2 and TRBJ1-5; TRBD1 might be the D (5 bases). The V end was cut by 8 bases, the J end by 0 bases, with 11 bases between. Germline V CDR1 and CDR2: SNHLY, FYNNEI. This CDR3 comprises 14 residues. This CDR3 is CASGRQNSNQPQHF. In nucleotides, the CDR3 is TGTGCCAGCGGGCGACAGAATAGCAATCAGCCCCAGCATTTT.

The count of this clonotype is one. V usage is TRBV29-1 and J usage is TRBJ2-1; TRBD2 matches 12 bases. CDR3 size: 14 residues. V lost 6 bases and J lost 5; bases outside the gene matches: 5. Germline-derived CDR1 and CDR2 are SQVTM and ANQGSEA. The CDR3 coding sequence is TGCAGCGTCCAAGCTAGCGGGAGGGACAATGAGCAGTTCTTC. Protein product: CSVQASGRDNEQFF.

The gene calls are TRBV15 and TRBJ2-5; D uncertain. The CDR3 is 13 residues long. The V gene's germline CDR1 is LNHNV and CDR2 YYDKDF (reference sequence). The V and J ends lost 1 base and 0 bases respectively, with 3 bases between them. The CDR3 here is CATSRVDQETQYF. CDR3 coding DNA: TGTGCCACCAGCAGAGTAGACCAAGAGACCCAGTACTTC.

The rearrangement links TRBV20-1 to TRBJ2-3; 7 nucleotides agree with TRBD2. The CDR3 runs 13 residues. Germline V gene lookup returns CDR1 DFQATT and CDR2 SNEGSKA (reference sequence). J was trimmed by 2 bases and V by 6 bases; bases with no gene match: 5. The DNA for the CDR3 is TGCAGTGCCAAAGCGGGGAACACAGATACGCAGTATTTT. This gives the protein CSAKAGNTDTQYF.

The gene calls are TRBV2 and TRBJ2-2; 7 positions match TRBD1. The CDR3 is made up of 16 amino acids. After removal of 7 bases from V and 1 base from J, the junction contained 9 bases not matched to a gene. Germline V gives CDR1 SNHLY, CDR2 FYNNEI. CDR3: CASTSQGGQNTGELFF. The CDR3 DNA is TGTGCCAGCACTTCCCAAGGGGGCCAGAACACCGGGGAGCTGTTTTTT. The full variable domain, completed using reference TRBV2 and TRBJ2-2, is EPEVTQTPSHQVTQMGQEVILRCVPISNHLYFYWYRQILGQKVEFLVSFYNNEISEKSEIFDDQFSVERPDGSNFTLKIRSTKLEDSAMYFCASTSQGGQNTGELFFGEGSRLTVL.

In its sample, this clonotype was seen once. V usage is TRBV20-1 and J usage is TRBJ2-1; TRBD2 might be the D (5 bases). The ends were cut back, 1 base at V and 6 bases at J, with 16 bases in the middle. The germline CDR1 and CDR2 sequences are DFQATT and SNEGSKA (reference sequence). The CDR3 is made up of 15 amino acids. The CDR3 nucleotides are TGCAGTGCTAGAGGCGGAGGAGTCCTACGCAATGAGCAGTTCTTC. Encoded protein: CSARGGGVLRNEQFF.

J is TRBJ2-1 and V is TRBV28; the match to TRBD2 covers 9 bases. This CDR3 is built from 15 residues. Germline V gene sequence: CDR1 MDHEN, CDR2 SYDVKM. J was trimmed by 2 bases and V by 5 bases; bases with no gene match: 4. The CDR3 sequence: CASSPSGNPYNEQFF. Written as DNA, the CDR3 is TGTGCCAGCAGTCCTAGCGGGAACCCCTACAATGAGCAGTTCTTC.

The chain employs TRBV20-1 and TRBJ2-2; D not certain. V was clipped by 4 bases and J by 6 bases, with 9 bases between them. In germline, CDR1 is DFQATT, CDR2 SNEGSKA (reference sequence). The CDR3 is 12 residues long. The CDR3 nucleotides are TGCAGTGCTAACGATTTATCCGGGGAGCTGTTTTTT. This translates into CSANDLSGELFF.

The rearrangement uses TRBV9 and TRBJ2-2; 8 bases match TRBD1. The J segment lost 4 bases and the V segment lost 3 bases, leaving 5 bases of the junction unmatched. There are 15 residues in the CDR3. Germline lookup yields CDR1 SGDLS and CDR2 YYNGEE. The chain's CDR3 is CASSAPGQATGELFF. The DNA of the CDR3 is TGTGCCAGCAGCGCCCCGGGACAGGCCACCGGGGAGCTGTTTTTT.

The chain carries TRBV7-2 and TRBJ2-3; a possible D gene is TRBD1 (5 bases). The V end was cut by 5 bases, the J end by 9 bases, with 12 bases between. CDR3 length: 12 residues. Germline values: CDR1 SGHTA, CDR2 FQGNSA. The CDR3 sequence: CASSTSTVTQYF. Here the CDR3 DNA reads TGTGCCAGCAGCACGTCGACAGTGACGCAGTATTTT.

The chain uses TRBV20-1 and TRBJ2-1, with 11 positions matching TRBD1. Trimming removed 3 bases from V and 6 bases from J; junction bases left unmatched: 13. Germline values: CDR1 DFQATT, CDR2 SNEGSKA (reference sequence). There are 17 residues in the CDR3. CDR3 sequence (DNA): TGCAGTGCTAGCCTAAACCTACCCGGGACAGGGGGCAATGAGCAGTTCTTC. Protein sequence: CSASLNLPGTGGNEQFF.

The chain carries TRBV30 and TRBJ2-3; D may be TRBD2 (6 bases). The CDR3 totals 12 residues. The germline CDR1 and CDR2 sequences are GTSNPN and SVGIG (reference sequence). Trimming stripped 7 bases from V and 0 bases from J, with 8 bases between. The CDR3 here is CALGLSTDTQYF. Here the CDR3 DNA reads TGTGCCTTGGGACTTAGCACAGATACGCAGTATTTT.

This chain connects TRBV7-2 to TRBJ2-5; D possibly corresponds to TRBD2 (5 bases). The CDR3 totals 13 residues. V was cut by 3 bases and J by 7 bases, with 12 bases left in between. The V gene's germline CDR1 is SGHTA and CDR2 FQGNSA. The CDR3 is CASSFNEAGTQYF. As DNA, the CDR3 is TGTGCCAGCAGCTTTAATGAGGCGGGGACCCAGTACTTC. The variable domain in full, completed from reference TRBV7-2 and TRBJ2-5, reads GAGVSQSPSNKVTEKGKDVELRCDPISGHTALYWYRQSLGQGLEFLIYFQGNSAPDKSGLPSDRFSAERTGGSVSTLTIQRTQQEDSAVYLCASSFNEAGTQYFGPGTRLLVL.

This chain links TRBV5-1 with TRBJ2-6; 8 bases are a match to TRBD1. Germline V lookup: CDR1 SGHRS, CDR2 YFSETQ. The CDR3 has 17 amino acids. Trimming at V came to 4 bases and at J to 2 bases, leaving 8 bases not matched to a gene. CDR3 region: CASSGPGQATGANVLTF. CDR3 DNA sequence: TGCGCCAGCAGCGGCCCGGGACAGGCAACTGGGGCCAACGTCCTGACTTTC.